This is a list of T cell receptor beta chains from one sample in a study of regulatory T cells in long-lasting Graves disease. A single record per CDR3 protein comes from TCRdb applying MiXCR to the multiplex PCR reads. The sample consists of approximately 560,000 distinct CDR3 sequences, 16% of them appearing once. These same records also appear under a second study, on T cells in Graves' hyperthyroidism and ophthalmopathy.

Source: peripheral blood mononuclear cells (PBMCs), taken at new diagnosis, from a patient treated with antithyroid drugs. The receptor set was obtained from a man aged 18 to 30 with Graves disease. Both conserved end residues are part of each CDR3. D genes are given only for firm matches. Size is stated for part of the rows, as once, few or many counts, or as a class when the clone is expanded.

len,abundance,j_gene,v_gene,d_gene,CDR3aa,CDR3nt
17,many,TRBJ1-1,TRBV12-3/TRBV12-4,TRBD1,CASSPRTGGRMNTEAFF,TGTGCCAGCAGTCCGAGGACAGGGGGGCGCATGAACACTGAAGCTTTCTTT
15,many,TRBJ2-7,TRBV6-1,NA,CASRPGAGSSYEQYF,TGTGCCAGCAGGCCTGGGGCAGGGAGTTCCTACGAGCAGTACTTC
14,many,TRBJ2-7,TRBV28,NA,CASSLSAESYEQYF,TGTGCCAGCAGTTTATCGGCAGAATCCTACGAGCAGTACTTC
14,few,TRBJ2-7,TRBV27,TRBD1,CASSWTGDPREQYF,TGTGCCAGCAGTTGGACAGGGGACCCTCGGGAGCAGTACTTC
16,many,TRBJ2-1,TRBV28,TRBD2,CASAAGGGGYYNEQFF,TGTGCCAGCGCCGCGGGGGGGGGAGGGTACTACAATGAGCAGTTCTTC
14,NA,TRBJ2-7,TRBV6-1,NA,CASSSIGQTYEQYF,TGTGCCAGCAGCTCAATTGGACAGACCTACGAGCAGTACTTC
17,many,TRBJ2-2,TRBV28,NA,CASSPTQGRGYTGELFF,TGTGCCAGCAGTCCAACCCAGGGGCGGGGGTACACCGGGGAGCTGTTTTTT
12,many,TRBJ2-3,TRBV14,NA,CASSQGYGTQYF,TGTGCCAGCAGCCAAGGGTACGGTACGCAGTATTTT
16,NA,TRBJ2-1,TRBV4-1,TRBD2,CASSQAGAAGANEQFF,TGCGCCAGCAGCCAAGCTGGGGCAGCGGGAGCGAATGAGCAGTTCTTC
15,NA,TRBJ2-7,TRBV19,NA,CASSASGVYSYEQYF,TGTGCCAGTAGTGCCTCAGGGGTTTATTCCTACGAGCAGTACTTC
14,NA,TRBJ2-7,TRBV7-3,TRBD2,CASSLFAGANEQYF,TGTGCCAGCAGCCTCTTTGCGGGAGCGAACGAGCAGTACTTC
13,many,TRBJ2-7,TRBV20-1,TRBD2,CSANSGSGNEQYF,TGCAGTGCAAATAGCGGGAGTGGGAACGAGCAGTACTTC
17,many,TRBJ2-4,TRBV7-2,TRBD2,CASSSGGIGLAKNIQYF,TGTGCCAGCAGCTCGGGGGGTATTGGGCTAGCCAAAAACATTCAGTACTTC
13,NA,TRBJ2-6,TRBV5-1,NA,CASFGPGANVLTF,TGCGCCAGCTTCGGTCCTGGGGCCAACGTCCTGACTTTC
11,few,TRBJ2-7,TRBV20-1,NA,CSASLQGAQYF,TGCAGTGCTAGCCTCCAGGGCGCGCAGTACTTC